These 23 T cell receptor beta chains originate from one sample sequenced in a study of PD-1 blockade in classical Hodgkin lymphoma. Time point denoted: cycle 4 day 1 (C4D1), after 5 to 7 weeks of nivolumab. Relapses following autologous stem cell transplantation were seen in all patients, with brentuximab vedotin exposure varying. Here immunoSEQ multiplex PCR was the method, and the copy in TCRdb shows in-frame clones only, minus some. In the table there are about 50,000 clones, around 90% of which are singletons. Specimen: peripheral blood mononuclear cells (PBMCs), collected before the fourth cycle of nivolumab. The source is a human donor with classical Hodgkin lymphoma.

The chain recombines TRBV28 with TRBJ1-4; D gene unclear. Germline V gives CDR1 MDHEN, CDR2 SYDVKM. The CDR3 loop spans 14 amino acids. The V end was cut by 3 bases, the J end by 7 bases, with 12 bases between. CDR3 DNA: TGTGCCAGCAGTTTTAAAGAATGGGGTGAAAAACTGTTTTTT. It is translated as CASSFKEWGEKLFF.

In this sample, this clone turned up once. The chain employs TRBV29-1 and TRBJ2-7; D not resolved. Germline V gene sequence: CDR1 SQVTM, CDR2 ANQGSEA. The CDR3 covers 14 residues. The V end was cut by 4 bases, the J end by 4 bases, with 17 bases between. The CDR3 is CSVGGGTFYYEQYF. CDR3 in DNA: TGCAGCGTTGGCGGCGGCACCTTCTATTACGAGCAGTACTTC.

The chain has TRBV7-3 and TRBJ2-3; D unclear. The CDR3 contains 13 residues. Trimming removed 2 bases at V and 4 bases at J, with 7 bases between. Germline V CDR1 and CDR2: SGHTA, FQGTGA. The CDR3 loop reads CASSLGPSDTQYF. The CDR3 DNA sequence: TGTGCCAGCAGCTTAGGTCCTTCAGATACGCAGTATTTT.

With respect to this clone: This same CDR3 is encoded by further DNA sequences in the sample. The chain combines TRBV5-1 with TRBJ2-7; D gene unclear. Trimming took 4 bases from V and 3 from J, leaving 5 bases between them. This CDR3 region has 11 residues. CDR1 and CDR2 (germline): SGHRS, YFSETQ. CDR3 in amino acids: CASSLGYEQYF. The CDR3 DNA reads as TGCGCCAGCAGCCTGGGCTACGAGCAGTACTTC.

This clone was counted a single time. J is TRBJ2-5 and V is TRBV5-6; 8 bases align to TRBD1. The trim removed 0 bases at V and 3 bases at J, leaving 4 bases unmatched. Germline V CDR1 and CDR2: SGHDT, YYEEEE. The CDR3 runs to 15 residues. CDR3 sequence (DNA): TGTGCCAGCAGCTTGGTGGTGACAGGGGAAGAGACCCAGTACTTC. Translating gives CASSLVVTGEETQYF.

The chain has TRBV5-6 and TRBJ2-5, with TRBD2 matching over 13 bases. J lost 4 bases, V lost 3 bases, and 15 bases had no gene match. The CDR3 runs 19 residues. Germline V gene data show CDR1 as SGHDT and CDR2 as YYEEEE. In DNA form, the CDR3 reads TGTGCCAGCAGCTCCCAAGGGACTAGCGGGAAGGGGTGGTCAGAGACCCAGTACTTC. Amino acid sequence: CASSSQGTSGKGWSETQYF.

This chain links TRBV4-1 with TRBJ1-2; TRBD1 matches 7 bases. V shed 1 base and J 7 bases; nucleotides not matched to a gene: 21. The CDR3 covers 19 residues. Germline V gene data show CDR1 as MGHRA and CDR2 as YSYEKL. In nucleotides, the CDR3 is TGCGCCAGCAGCCAAGGGTTTTTTACAAAGGGCCGGGACAGTGGTGGCTACACCTTC. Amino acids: CASSQGFFTKGRDSGGYTF.

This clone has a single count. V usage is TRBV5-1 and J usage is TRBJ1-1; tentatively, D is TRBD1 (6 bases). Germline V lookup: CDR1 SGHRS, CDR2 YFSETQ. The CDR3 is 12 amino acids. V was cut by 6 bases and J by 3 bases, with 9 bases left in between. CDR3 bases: TGCGCCAGCAACGACAGGTACACTGAAGCTTTCTTT. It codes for CASNDRYTEAFF.

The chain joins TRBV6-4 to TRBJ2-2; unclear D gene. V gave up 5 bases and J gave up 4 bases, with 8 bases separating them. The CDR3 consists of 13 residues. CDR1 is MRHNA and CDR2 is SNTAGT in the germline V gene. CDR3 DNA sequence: TGTGCCAGCAGTCCCTTTAGCACCGGGGAGCTGTTTTTT. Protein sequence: CASSPFSTGELFF.

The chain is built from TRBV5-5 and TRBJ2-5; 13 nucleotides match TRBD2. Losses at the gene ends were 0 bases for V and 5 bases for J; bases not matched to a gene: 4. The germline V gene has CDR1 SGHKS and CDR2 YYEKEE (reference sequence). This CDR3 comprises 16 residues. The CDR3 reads CASSLEGLAGVETQYF. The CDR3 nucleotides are TGTGCCAGCAGCTTGGAAGGACTAGCGGGAGTCGAGACCCAGTACTTC. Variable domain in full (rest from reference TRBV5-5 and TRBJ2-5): DAGVTQSPTHLIKTRGQQVTLRCSPISGHKSVSWYQQVLGQGPQFIFQYYEKEERGRGNFPDRFSARQFPNYSSELNVNALLLGDSALYLCASSLEGLAGVETQYFGPGTRLLVL.

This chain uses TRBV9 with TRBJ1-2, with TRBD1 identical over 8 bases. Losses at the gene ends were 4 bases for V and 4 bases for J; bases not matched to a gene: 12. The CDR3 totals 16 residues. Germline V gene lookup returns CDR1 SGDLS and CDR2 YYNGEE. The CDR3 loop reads CASSPRGQGTGYGYTF. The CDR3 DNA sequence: TGTGCCAGCAGCCCACGAGGACAGGGTACCGGCTATGGCTACACCTTC.

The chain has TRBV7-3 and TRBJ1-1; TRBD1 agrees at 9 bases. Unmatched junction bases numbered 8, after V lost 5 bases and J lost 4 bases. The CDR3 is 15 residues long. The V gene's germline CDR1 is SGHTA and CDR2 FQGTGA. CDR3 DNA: TGTGCCAGCAGCCTATCGGGACAGGGATCCACTGAAGCTTTCTTT. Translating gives CASSLSGQGSTEAFF.

The CDR3, as DNA: TGTGCCAGTAGTCTATCCCGGGACGCTGCCTACGAGCAGTACTTC. It translates to CASSLSRDAAYEQYF. The chain couples TRBV19 to TRBJ2-7; perhaps D is TRBD1 or TRBD2 (5 bases each). The CDR3 contains 15 residues. Germline V gene data show CDR1 as LNHDA and CDR2 as SQIVND (reference sequence). V was clipped by 5 bases and J by 2 bases, with 16 bases between them.

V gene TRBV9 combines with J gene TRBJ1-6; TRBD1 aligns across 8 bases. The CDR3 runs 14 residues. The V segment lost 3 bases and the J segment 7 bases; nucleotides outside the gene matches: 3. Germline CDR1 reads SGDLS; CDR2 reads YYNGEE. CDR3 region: CASSAQGDNSPLHF. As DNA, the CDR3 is TGTGCCAGCAGCGCACAGGGGGACAATTCACCCCTCCACTTT.

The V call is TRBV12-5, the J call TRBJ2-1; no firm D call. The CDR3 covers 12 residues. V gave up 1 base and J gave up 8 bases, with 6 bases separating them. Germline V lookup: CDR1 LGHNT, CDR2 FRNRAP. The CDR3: CASGLGSYEQFF. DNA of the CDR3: TGTGCTAGTGGTTTGGGGAGCTATGAGCAGTTCTTC.

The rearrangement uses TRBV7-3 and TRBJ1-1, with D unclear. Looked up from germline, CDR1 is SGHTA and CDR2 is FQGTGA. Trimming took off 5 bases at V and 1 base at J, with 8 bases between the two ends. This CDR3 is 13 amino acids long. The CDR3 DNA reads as TGTGCCAGCAGCCTCAGGAGGAACACTGAAGCTTTCTTT. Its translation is CASSLRRNTEAFF.

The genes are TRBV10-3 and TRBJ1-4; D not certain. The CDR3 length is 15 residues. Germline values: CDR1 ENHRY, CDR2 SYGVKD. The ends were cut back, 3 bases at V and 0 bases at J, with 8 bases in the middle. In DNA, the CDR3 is TGTGCCATCAGTGAATCACTCGCAACTAATGAAAAACTGTTTTTT. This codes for CAISESLATNEKLFF.

CDR3 region: CASSPYGVYQETQYF. The CDR3 nucleotides read TGTGCCAGCAGCCCCTACGGGGTGTACCAAGAGACCCAGTACTTC. The chain links TRBV13 to TRBJ2-5; D might be TRBD2 (5 bases). This CDR3 region has 15 residues. Germline V CDR1 and CDR2: PRHDT, FYEKMQ (reference sequence). Between the trimmed V and J ends, which lost 5 bases and 0 bases, there was a span of 13 bases.

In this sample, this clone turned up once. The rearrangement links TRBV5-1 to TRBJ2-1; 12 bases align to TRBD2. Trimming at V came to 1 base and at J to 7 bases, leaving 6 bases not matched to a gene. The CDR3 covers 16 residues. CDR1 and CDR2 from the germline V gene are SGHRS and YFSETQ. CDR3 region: CASSLLAGGPRNEQFF. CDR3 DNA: TGCGCCAGCAGCTTGCTAGCGGGAGGGCCAAGGAATGAGCAGTTCTTC.

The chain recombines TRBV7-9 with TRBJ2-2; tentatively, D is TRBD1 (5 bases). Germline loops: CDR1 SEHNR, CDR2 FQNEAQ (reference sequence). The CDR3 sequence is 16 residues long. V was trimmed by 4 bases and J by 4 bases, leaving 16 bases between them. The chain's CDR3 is CASSSTLRQGTGELFF. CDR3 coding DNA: TGTGCCAGCAGCTCGACCCTTCGGCAGGGCACCGGGGAGCTGTTTTTT. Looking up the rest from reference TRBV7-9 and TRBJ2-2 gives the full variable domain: DTGVSQNPRHKITKRGQNVTFRCDPISEHNRLYWYRQTLGQGPEFLTYFQNEAQLEKSRLLSDRFSAERPKGSFSTLEIQRTEQGDSAMYLCASSSTLRQGTGELFFGEGSRLTVL.

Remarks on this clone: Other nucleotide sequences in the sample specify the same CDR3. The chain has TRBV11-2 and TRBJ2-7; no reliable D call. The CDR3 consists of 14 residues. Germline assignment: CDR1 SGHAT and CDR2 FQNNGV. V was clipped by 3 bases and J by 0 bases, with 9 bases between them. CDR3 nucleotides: TGTGCCAGCAGCTTCTCCGGTAGCTCCTACGAGCAGTACTTC. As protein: CASSFSGSSYEQYF.

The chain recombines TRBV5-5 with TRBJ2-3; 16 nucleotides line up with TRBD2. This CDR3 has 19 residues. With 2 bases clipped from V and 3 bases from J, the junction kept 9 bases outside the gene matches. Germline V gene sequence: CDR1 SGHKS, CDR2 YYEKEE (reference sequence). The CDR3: CASSFLPGLAGGVTDTQYF. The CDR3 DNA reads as TGTGCCAGCAGCTTTCTCCCGGGACTAGCGGGAGGGGTGACAGATACGCAGTATTTT.

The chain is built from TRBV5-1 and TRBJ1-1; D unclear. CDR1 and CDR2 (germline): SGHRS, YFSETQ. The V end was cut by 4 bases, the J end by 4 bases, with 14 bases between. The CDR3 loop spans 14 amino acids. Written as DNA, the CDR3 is TGCGCCAGCAGCCCGATGCCGATAGCCACTGAAGCTTTCTTT. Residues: CASSPMPIATEAFF.